The 32 T cell receptor beta chains in this list originate from one sample, sequenced in a study of blood T cell repertoires in COVID-19. Assay used: immunoSEQ multiplex PCR; TCRdb lists only in-frame clones, some missing. Of 120,000 or so clones in the sample, 80% to 90% are singletons; the top ten hold approximately 7.2%. The source material was peripheral blood. The receptors originated from a man aged 70-80 years who had recovered from COVID-19.

This chain links TRBV2 with TRBJ2-6, with 9 bases matching TRBD1. Losses at the gene ends were 5 bases for V and 2 bases for J; bases not matched to a gene: 4. The CDR3 is 16 amino acids. Germline V CDR1 and CDR2: SNHLY, FYNNEI. CDR3 sequence (DNA): TGTGCCAGCAGTCCCGGGACAGGGACTGGGGCCAACGTCCTGACTTTC. Translating gives CASSPGTGTGANVLTF.

The chain links TRBV5-1 to TRBJ1-5; 9 nucleotides agree with TRBD1. This CDR3 is built from 16 residues. V shed 1 base, J shed 6 bases, and the junction held 8 bases outside the gene matches. From germline, CDR1 is SGHRS and CDR2 YFSETQ. The CDR3, as DNA: TGCGCCAGCAGCTTGACAGGGGGCGCGGGCGGTCAGCCCCAGCATTTT. It translates to CASSLTGGAGGQPQHF.

There are a few counts of this clone. The CDR3 DNA sequence: TGTGCCAGCAGCCAAACGCAGAAAGCTTTCTTT. Protein sequence: CASSQTQKAFF. This chain joins TRBV14 and TRBJ1-1; D not certain. The CDR3 is made up of 11 amino acids. Trimming cost V 2 bases and J 9 bases, with 7 bases left between them. The germline V gene encodes CDR1 SGHDN and CDR2 FVKESK.

The chain employs TRBV5-4 and TRBJ1-6; possible D gene TRBD1, 6 bases. CDR1 is SGHNT, CDR2 YYREEE, per germline (reference sequence). V lost 4 bases and J 0 bases, leaving 11 bases between the germline ends. The CDR3 has 16 amino acids. CDR3 amino acids: CASSEGHSSYNSPLHF. The CDR3 coding sequence is TGTGCCAGCAGCGAGGGACATAGCTCCTATAATTCACCCCTCCACTTT.

The chain couples TRBV19 to TRBJ2-5; 7 positions match TRBD1. The germline CDR1 and CDR2 sequences are LNHDA and SQIVND (reference sequence). There are 14 residues in the CDR3. The trim removed 4 bases at V and 0 bases at J, leaving 2 bases unmatched. The CDR3 is CASSTQGNQETQYF. CDR3 bases: TGTGCCAGTAGTACACAGGGGAACCAAGAGACCCAGTACTTC.

This clone was detected only once. This sequence joins TRBV29-1 and TRBJ2-1; 7 nucleotides line up with TRBD2. The germline V gene encodes CDR1 SQVTM and CDR2 ANQGSEA. The CDR3 has 14 residues. The V segment lost 4 bases and the J segment 7 bases; nucleotides outside the gene matches: 10. CDR3 amino acids: CSVAPSGVGNEQFF. The CDR3, as DNA: TGCAGCGTTGCCCCTAGCGGTGTAGGTAATGAGCAGTTCTTC.

The chain is built from TRBV5-1 and TRBJ1-6; perhaps TRBD1 as D (5 bases). Germline V gene data show CDR1 as SGHRS and CDR2 as YFSETQ. This CDR3 region has 15 residues. V was clipped by 4 bases and J by 6 bases, with 14 bases between them. CDR3 DNA: TGCGCCAGCAGCCGGGGAGGGGATCGTAATTCACCCCTCCACTTT. This sequence encodes CASSRGGDRNSPLHF. Complete variable domain (other parts from reference TRBV5-1 and TRBJ1-6): KAGVTQTPRYLIKTRGQQVTLSCSPISGHRSVSWYQQTPGQGLQFLFEYFSETQRNKGNFPGRFSGRQFSNSRSEMNVSTLELGDSALYLCASSRGGDRNSPLHFGNGTRLTVT.

CDR3 protein: CASSFQGQPQHF. CDR3 in DNA: TGTGCCAGCAGTTTTCAGGGGCAGCCCCAGCATTTT. The V call is TRBV27, the J call TRBJ1-5; possible D gene TRBD1, 6 bases. The V end lost 3 bases, the J end lost 7 bases, and 7 bases lay between the germline ends. CDR3 size: 12 residues. Germline CDR1 and CDR2: MNHEY and SMNVEV (reference sequence).

A note on this clone: A read error may produce the germline difference seen at one junction end. The genes are TRBV2 and TRBJ2-3, with 8 bases that match TRBD2. CDR3 size: 17 residues. In germline, CDR1 is SNHLY, CDR2 FYNNEI. CDR3 protein: CAGSLRSGGRGTDTQYF. CDR3 in DNA: TGTGCCGGCAGCTTAAGAAGCGGGGGACGGGGCACAGATACGCAGTATTTT.

This rearrangement joins TRBV7-6 to TRBJ2-7; D might be TRBD2 (6 bases). This CDR3 contains 16 residues. CDR1 and CDR2 (germline): SGHVS, FNYEAQ. Trimming took off 6 bases at V and 5 bases at J, with 23 bases between the two ends. Written as DNA, the CDR3 is TGTGCCAGCAGTTCTCACTATATGGCCCCGGGGGACGAGCAGTACTTC. This sequence encodes CASSSHYMAPGDEQYF.

The V and J genes are TRBV30 and TRBJ1-1; TRBD1 agrees at 7 bases. Trimming cost V 4 bases and J 2 bases; bases outside gene matches: 13. This CDR3 has 16 residues. Germline CDR1 and CDR2: GTSNPN and SVGIG (reference sequence). Here the CDR3 reads CAWTSFYRGKNTEAFF. CDR3 sequence (DNA): TGTGCCTGGACTTCCTTTTACAGGGGCAAAAACACTGAAGCTTTCTTT.

The rearrangement joins TRBV9 to TRBJ2-3, with D perhaps TRBD1 (5 bases). Trimming left V 3 bases short and J 3 bases short, with 14 bases between. This CDR3 has 15 amino acids. In germline, CDR1 is SGDLS, CDR2 YYNGEE. The CDR3 DNA reads TGTGCCAGCAGCGCCACCTCAGGGAAAACAGATACGCAGTATTTT. The encoded protein is CASSATSGKTDTQYF.

This chain connects TRBV5-1 to TRBJ2-1, with 11 bases lining up with TRBD2. V shed 4 bases, J shed 6 bases, and the junction held 6 bases outside the gene matches. This CDR3 region has 15 residues. Per germline, CDR1 SGHRS and CDR2 YFSETQ. The CDR3 loop reads CASSQLAGGANEQFF. CDR3 coding DNA: TGCGCCAGCAGCCAGCTAGCGGGGGGCGCCAATGAGCAGTTCTTC.

The chain combines TRBV7-8 with TRBJ2-3; 9 bases align to TRBD2. The CDR3 runs 16 residues. Germline CDR1 is SGHVS and CDR2 is FQNEAQ. J lost 7 bases, V lost 0 bases, and 8 bases had no gene match. Here the CDR3 DNA reads TGTGCCAGCAGCTTAGCCGGAGTAGCGGGGGCAAATACGCAGTATTTT. This codes for CASSLAGVAGANTQYF.

For this clone: Other DNA sequences within the sample encode an identical CDR3. V gene TRBV5-1 combines with J gene TRBJ2-3, with TRBD2 matching 11 bases. CDR3 size: 15 residues. After removal of 2 bases from V and 1 base from J, the junction contained 0 bases not matched to a gene. Germline CDR1 reads SGHRS; CDR2 reads YFSETQ. Here the CDR3 reads CASSLLAGGTDTQYF. In DNA form, the CDR3 reads TGCGCCAGCAGCTTACTAGCGGGGGGCACAGATACGCAGTATTTT.

CDR3 protein: CASSPRASGGYNEQFF. CDR3 nucleotides: TGTGCCAGCAGCCCGAGGGCTTCCGGGGGCTACAATGAGCAGTTCTTC. V and J are TRBV11-3 and TRBJ2-1; possible D gene TRBD2, 6 bases. CDR1 SGHNT and CDR2 YENEEA come from the germline V gene. Trimming removed 5 bases at V and 3 bases at J, with 17 bases between. This CDR3 comprises 16 residues.

The J gene is TRBJ1-2, the V gene TRBV29-1; D might be TRBD1 (6 bases). This CDR3 spans 12 amino acids. Germline CDR1 SQVTM, CDR2 ANQGSEA. Between the trimmed V and J ends, which lost 7 bases and 7 bases, there was a span of 16 bases. The CDR3 DNA reads as TGCAGCGCTAGGGGGGGCTCGGGTGGCTACACCTTC. Translated: CSARGGSGGYTF.

The V and J genes are TRBV7-8 and TRBJ1-1; 7 bases fit TRBD1. The CDR3 is 12 residues long. Germline CDR1 is SGHVS and CDR2 is FQNEAQ. V shed 4 bases and J 6 bases; nucleotides not matched to a gene: 2. For the CDR3, the DNA is TGTGCCAGCAGCTCGGGACAGCCTGAAGCTTTCTTT. Its protein product is CASSSGQPEAFF. Using reference TRBV7-8 and TRBJ1-1 for the parts outside the CDR3, the full variable domain is GAGVSQSPRYKVAKRGQDVALRCDPISGHVSLFWYQQALGQGPEFLTYFQNEAQLDKSGLPSDRFFAERPEGSVSTLKIQRTQQEDSAVYLCASSSGQPEAFFGQGTRLTVV.

The chain is built from TRBV10-3 and TRBJ2-1; the D gene is possibly TRBD1 (5 bases). Germline values: CDR1 ENHRY, CDR2 SYGVKD. There are 15 residues in the CDR3. Trimming removed 0 bases from V and 8 bases from J, with 14 bases in between. CDR3 in DNA: TGTGCCATCAGTGAGTCGCTCAGGGAAGGCGATGAGCAGTTCTTC. The encoded protein is CAISESLREGDEQFF.

The chain joins TRBV7-3 to TRBJ2-3; no clear D gene. Trimming shortened V by 5 bases and J by 1 base, and 10 bases separated the two germline ends. The CDR3 runs 14 residues. Germline V gives CDR1 SGHTA, CDR2 FQGTGA. CDR3 sequence: CASSDSKGTDTQYF. For the CDR3, the DNA is TGTGCCAGCAGCGACTCGAAGGGCACAGATACGCAGTATTTT.

The chain is built from TRBV2 and TRBJ2-6, with D possibly being TRBD2 (5 bases). Germline V gene lookup returns CDR1 SNHLY and CDR2 FYNNEI. The CDR3 runs to 15 residues. The ends were cut back, 6 bases at V and 0 bases at J, with 9 bases in the middle. The CDR3 spells CASSRTFSGANVLTF. CDR3 nucleotide sequence: TGTGCCAGCAGCAGGACTTTCTCTGGGGCCAACGTCCTGACTTTC.

This chain connects TRBV28 to TRBJ2-6; TRBD2 matches at 11 bases. Unmatched junction bases numbered 8, after V lost 7 bases and J lost 0 bases. This CDR3 contains 18 residues. Germline V gives CDR1 MDHEN, CDR2 SYDVKM. This CDR3 is CASNLPGTSGSGANVLTF. The CDR3 DNA reads as TGTGCCAGCAATCTTCCCGGGACTAGCGGCTCTGGGGCCAACGTCCTGACTTTC.

The J gene is TRBJ2-1, the V gene TRBV30; 9 bases are shared with TRBD2. This CDR3 has 13 amino acids. The germline V gene has CDR1 GTSNPN and CDR2 SVGIG (reference sequence). With V trimmed by 8 bases and J by 5 bases, 7 bases remained unmatched. CDR3 loop: CARRAGGHNEQFF. The CDR3 DNA sequence: TGTGCCCGCAGAGCGGGAGGCCACAATGAGCAGTTCTTC.

This clone was recorded only once. CDR3 bases: TGTGCCAGCAGCTTCGACAGGCAAACCGGGGAGCTGTTTTTT. It translates to CASSFDRQTGELFF. The V gene is TRBV7-8, the J gene TRBJ2-2, with D perhaps matching TRBD1 (6 bases). Per the germline V gene, CDR1 is SGHVS and CDR2 is FQNEAQ. The CDR3 is made up of 14 amino acids. The V gene lost 3 bases and the J gene lost 5 bases, with 10 bases spanning the gap.

This chain connects TRBV5-6 to TRBJ2-7; 9 nucleotides match TRBD1. With 4 bases clipped from V and 3 bases from J, the junction kept 5 bases outside the gene matches. The CDR3 extends over 14 amino acids. Germline lookup yields CDR1 SGHDT and CDR2 YYEEEE. The DNA for the CDR3 is TGTGCCAGCAGCCCCGGGACAGGGTACTACGAGCAGTACTTC. This sequence encodes CASSPGTGYYEQYF.

V usage is TRBV28 and J usage is TRBJ1-2; 8 nucleotides line up with TRBD1. The germline gives CDR1 MDHEN, CDR2 SYDVKM. The CDR3 has 14 amino acids. Losses at the gene ends were 4 bases for V and 2 bases for J; bases not matched to a gene: 3. In nucleotides, the CDR3 is TGTGCCAGCAGTTATAGGGACAGGAACTATGGCTACACCTTC. It yields the protein CASSYRDRNYGYTF.

J is TRBJ1-2 and V is TRBV3-1 (or the pseudogene TRBV3-2); D is unresolved. Germline CDR1 LGHDT, CDR2 YNNKEL (reference sequence). V gave up 2 bases and J gave up 7 bases, with 11 bases separating them. This CDR3 is 13 amino acids long. CDR3 sequence reads: CASSQQPAGGYTF. The CDR3 nucleotides are TGTGCCAGCAGCCAACAGCCAGCGGGTGGCTACACCTTC.

The J gene is TRBJ2-7, the V gene TRBV7-2; D is uncertain. The germline gives CDR1 SGHTA, CDR2 FQGNSA. CDR3 size: 12 residues. V was trimmed by 3 bases and J by 3 bases, leaving 6 bases between them. The CDR3 DNA is TGTGCCAGCAGCTTTACGAGCTACGAGCAGTACTTC. This sequence encodes CASSFTSYEQYF. Full variable domain (rest looked up from reference TRBV7-2 and TRBJ2-7): GAGVSQSPSNKVTEKGKDVELRCDPISGHTALYWYRQSLGQGLEFLIYFQGNSAPDKSGLPSDRFSAERTGGSVSTLTIQRTQQEDSAVYLCASSFTSYEQYFGPGTRLTVT.

The genes are TRBV29-1 and TRBJ1-2; the D gene is possibly TRBD1 (5 bases). This CDR3 region has 13 residues. Germline V gene data show CDR1 as SQVTM and CDR2 as ANQGSEA. The V gene lost 7 bases and the J gene lost 4 bases, with 16 bases spanning the gap. This CDR3 is CSARRGSSYGYTF. In DNA form, the CDR3 reads TGCAGCGCCCGCCGGGGGTCGAGCTATGGCTACACCTTC.

The rearrangement links TRBV28 to TRBJ1-3; perhaps TRBD1 as D (6 bases). The CDR3 loop spans 13 amino acids. The V and J ends lost 6 bases and 2 bases respectively, with 8 bases between them. The germline V gene has CDR1 MDHEN and CDR2 SYDVKM. The CDR3 region is CASSSGAGNTIYF. The CDR3 DNA is TGTGCCAGCAGCTCAGGGGCTGGAAACACCATATATTTT. The whole variable domain, remainder taken from reference TRBV28 and TRBJ1-3, is DVKVTQSSRYLVKRTGEKVFLECVQDMDHENMFWYRQDPGLGLRLIYFSYDVKMKEKGDIPEGYSVSREKKERFSLILESASTNQTSMYLCASSSGAGNTIYFGEGSWLTVV.

The chain is built from TRBV5-1 and TRBJ2-3; no firm D call. Trimming cost V 1 base and J 2 bases, with 11 bases left between them. There are 15 residues in the CDR3. The germline V gene encodes CDR1 SGHRS and CDR2 YFSETQ. This CDR3 is CASSLIGFNTDTQYF. Written as DNA, the CDR3 is TGCGCCAGCAGCTTGATCGGTTTTAACACAGATACGCAGTATTTT.

A few counts support this clone. V and J are TRBV5-1 and TRBJ1-1; D not resolved. Germline V gene lookup returns CDR1 SGHRS and CDR2 YFSETQ. The CDR3 runs 16 residues. The V end lost 4 bases, the J end lost 4 bases, and 20 bases lay between the germline ends. The CDR3 reads CASSPSFSGVGTEAFF. Here the CDR3 DNA reads TGCGCCAGCAGCCCCTCTTTCTCCGGAGTGGGCACTGAAGCTTTCTTT.